This record looks at one TCR beta chain sequence and its context. The data were taken from a study of PD-L1 blockade in urothelial cancer. V was pared by 3 bases and J by 2 bases, with 4 bases of the junction left unmatched. Germline V CDR1 and CDR2: SGHTA, FQGTGA. The CDR3 is 16 residues long. Time point reported: peripheral blood 6 weeks after treatment start. Measured with immunoSEQ multiplex PCR; TCRdb has only the in-frame clones, and not every one. The sample contains about 48,000 clones, roughly 86% of which appear only once. This TCR came from a man aged 60-69 years with urothelial cancer. V is TRBV7-3 and J is TRBJ2-3, with 11 nucleotides matching TRBD2. The specimen was PBMCs, collected around atezolizumab (anti-PD-L1) treatment. The CDR3 DNA is TGTGCCAGCAGCTTCGGGACTAGCGGACTCACAGATACGCAGTATTTT. Its translation is CASSFGTSGLTDTQYF.